The entry that follows covers one T cell receptor (beta chain) sequence. This entry belongs to a study of CD8+ T cells in alopecia areata. CDR3 length: 14 residues. V dropped 1 base and J dropped 4 bases, with 8 bases sitting between them. Germline CDR1 is LGHNA and CDR2 is YSLEER. RNA extraction and reverse transcription yielded cDNA as sequencing template. Method: immunoSEQ multiplex PCR; TCRdb's copy keeps in-frame clones and lacks some. The sample has roughly 200,000 clones; around half are singletons. The treatment: oral pan-JAK inhibitor, 5-10 mg twice daily. Sequencing was performed on CD8+ T cells sorted from blood, taken at week 24, from a patient treated with tofacitinib. This receptor was taken from a human donor with alopecia areata. This rearrangement joins TRBV4-3 to TRBJ2-1; D remains unclear. The CDR3 loop reads CASSQVGDYNEQFF. The CDR3 nucleotides are TGCGCCAGCAGCCAAGTTGGAGATTACAATGAGCAGTTCTTC.